The 10 T cell receptor beta chains reported below all come from one sample, sequenced in a study of blood T cell repertoires in COVID-19 (dated by TCRdb to 2019 to 2021). Library prep was done by the immunoSEQ multiplex PCR assay. What TCRdb holds here is the immuneACCESS table cut down to in-frame rearrangements. Part of the clones is not present; checked against another copy, under half of the missing clones reflect an unresolved V gene, and the others are unexplained. In this sample the table shows some 40,000 clones, approximately 80% of which occur a single time. The biggest ten clones account for approximately 44% of the sample. The sample was peripheral blood. The receptors derive from an elderly woman with acute or convalescent COVID-19.

The rearrangement links TRBV2 to TRBJ1-2, with a possible D match to TRBD1 (6 bases). V lost 6 bases, J lost 3 bases, and 14 bases lay in between. CDR1 is SNHLY and CDR2 is FYNNEI in the germline V gene. This CDR3 has 14 residues. The CDR3 nucleotides are TGTGCCAGCAGCGATGGACAGCCGTACTATGGCTACACCTTC. The encoded protein is CASSDGQPYYGYTF.

The chain links TRBV5-1 to TRBJ1-3; TRBD1 aligns across 11 bases. The CDR3 length is 17 residues. The germline CDR1 and CDR2 sequences are SGHRS and YFSETQ. V gave up 4 bases and J gave up 0 bases; unmatched junction bases: 6. The CDR3 DNA sequence: TGCGCCAGCAGCACGCGGACAGGGGGCTCCTCTGGAAACACCATATATTTT. Protein sequence: CASSTRTGGSSGNTIYF.

The chain has TRBV3-1 (or the pseudogene TRBV3-2) and TRBJ2-2; 7 nucleotides agree with TRBD1. The CDR3 length is 14 residues. V lost 2 bases and J lost 7; bases outside the gene matches: 4. Germline CDR1 and CDR2: LGHDT and YNNKEL (reference sequence). In DNA, the CDR3 is TGTGCCAGCAGCCAAAGGGACAGAGGCGGGGAGCTGTTTTTT. This translates into CASSQRDRGGELFF.

The chain combines TRBV3-1 (or the pseudogene TRBV3-2) with TRBJ2-1; TRBD2 matches 13 bases. Germline loops: CDR1 LGHDT, CDR2 YNNKEL (reference sequence). Trimming at V came to 7 bases and at J to 9 bases, leaving 12 bases not matched to a gene. The CDR3 runs to 16 residues. The CDR3: CASTSEGTSGAGEQFF. The DNA for the CDR3 is TGTGCCAGCACTAGCGAGGGGACTAGCGGGGCGGGTGAGCAGTTCTTC.

The chain uses TRBV9 and TRBJ1-4, with a weak D call TRBD1 (6 bases). V was trimmed by 3 bases and J by 8 bases, leaving 14 bases between them. CDR3 length: 14 amino acids. CDR1 SGDLS and CDR2 YYNGEE come from the germline V gene. For the CDR3, the DNA is TGTGCCAGCAGCGGAGAGGACAGTTCCGAAAAACTGTTTTTT. Its translation: CASSGEDSSEKLFF.

The rearrangement links TRBV3-1 (or the pseudogene TRBV3-2) to TRBJ1-4; D is unresolved. The germline V gene encodes CDR1 LGHDT and CDR2 YNNKEL (reference sequence). Deletions cut 3 bases from V and 2 bases from J, with 7 bases between. This CDR3 has 14 residues. The CDR3: CASSQGGTNEKLFF. The CDR3 DNA reads TGTGCCAGCAGCCAGGGAGGCACTAATGAAAAACTGTTTTTT.

This chain connects TRBV11-3 to TRBJ2-5, with TRBD1 matching 7 bases. Per the germline V gene, CDR1 is SGHNT and CDR2 is YENEEA. The CDR3 runs 15 residues. J lost 5 bases, V lost 6 bases, and 12 bases had no gene match. The CDR3 protein is CASSLGQLPGETQYF. CDR3 in DNA: TGTGCCAGCAGTTTGGGACAGCTACCTGGGGAGACCCAGTACTTC.

J is TRBJ1-5 and V is TRBV28; TRBD1 matches at 9 bases. V shed 6 bases, J shed 6 bases, and the junction held 0 bases outside the gene matches. The CDR3 spans 12 residues. The germline V gene has CDR1 MDHEN and CDR2 SYDVKM. CDR3 nucleotide sequence: TGTGCCAGCAGGACAGGGGGTCAGCCCCAGCATTTT. Translated, it gives CASRTGGQPQHF.

The chain uses TRBV7-2 and TRBJ2-2; 7 bases agree with TRBD2. Germline V gene lookup returns CDR1 SGHTA and CDR2 FQGNSA. CDR3 length: 16 residues. After removal of 3 bases from V and 2 bases from J, the junction contained 6 bases not matched to a gene. The CDR3 reads CASSFSSGANTGELFF. CDR3 nucleotides: TGTGCCAGCAGCTTTTCCAGCGGGGCAAACACCGGGGAGCTGTTTTTT.

The rearrangement links TRBV30 to TRBJ2-7; TRBD2 is a possible D gene (6 bases). Germline CDR1 is GTSNPN and CDR2 is SVGIG (reference sequence). The germline V and J ends were trimmed by 2 bases and 3 bases, with 14 bases remaining between them. The CDR3 has 14 residues. CDR3 bases: TGTGCCTGGAGTCGGGGGACCTCTGGCTACGAGCAGTACTTC. This encodes CAWSRGTSGYEQYF.